The 20 T cell receptor beta chains presented below share a single source sample, sequenced in a study of CD8 T cells in Susac syndrome. It was with random hexamers that roughly 0.5 to 1 ug RNA was reverse transcribed. MiXCR, run by TCRdb on the immunoSEQ multiplex PCR reads, gives a single entry per CDR3 protein. The sample yields 200,000 to 250,000 distinct CDR3 sequences, about 95% seen once. Sequencing was done on a sample of CD4+ T cells from PBMCs. Every receptor here comes from a human donor with Susac syndrome.

This chain connects TRBV21-1 to TRBJ1-6; TRBD1, as called in the table, went unchecked against the DNA. TRBV21-1 is labeled a pseudogene. The CDR3 sequence is 15 residues long. CDR3 coding DNA: TGTGCCAGCAGCAAAATGACAGGGGATAATTCACCCCTCCACTTT. Its protein is CASSKMTGDNSPLHF.

The V and J genes are TRBV12-3 or TRBV12-4 and TRBJ2-1, with D perhaps TRBD1 (5 bases). V shed 7 bases and J shed 2 bases, with 12 bases lying between them. The CDR3 has 14 residues. CDR3 in DNA: TGTGCCAGCACCACTACGACAGCCTACAATGAGCAGTTCTTC. The encoded protein is CASTTTTAYNEQFF.

CDR3 region: CASSSQAPSARGTQYF. CDR3 in DNA: TGTGCCAGCAGTTCCCAGGCGCCGTCGGCTCGCGGGACCCAGTACTTC. The J gene is TRBJ2-5, the V gene TRBV6-5; no definite D call. The CDR3 totals 16 residues. Germline lookup yields CDR1 MNHEY and CDR2 SVGAGI. V was shortened by 4 bases and J by 7 bases, with 22 bases between the two germline ends.

V and J are TRBV7-9 and TRBJ2-2, with D perhaps matching TRBD1 or TRBD2 (5 bases each). CDR1 is SEHNR, CDR2 FQNEAQ, per germline (reference sequence). V was cut by 9 bases and J by 0 bases, with 11 bases left in between. The length of the CDR3 is 14 residues. The CDR3 region is CARSGTANTGELFF. As DNA, the CDR3 is TGTGCCAGATCCGGGACGGCGAACACCGGGGAGCTGTTTTTT.

V usage is TRBV2 and J usage is TRBJ2-2; 8 positions agree with TRBD1. Germline CDR1 is SNHLY and CDR2 is FYNNEI. V shed 5 bases and J 7 bases; nucleotides not matched to a gene: 9. This CDR3 spans 15 amino acids. The CDR3 loop is CASSRIQGAIGELFF. The CDR3, as DNA: TGTGCCAGCAGTAGGATTCAGGGGGCCATCGGGGAGCTGTTTTTT.

The genes are TRBV5-1 and TRBJ2-5; unclear D gene. The CDR3 consists of 15 residues. Germline V CDR1 and CDR2: SGHRS, YFSETQ. The V gene lost 4 bases and the J gene lost 3 bases, with 16 bases spanning the gap. The CDR3: CASSLLNVREETQYF. The CDR3, as DNA: TGCGCCAGCAGCCTACTTAATGTGAGAGAAGAGACCCAGTACTTC.

The chain carries TRBV20-1 and TRBJ1-2; maybe TRBD1 (6 bases). Looked up from germline, CDR1 is DFQATT and CDR2 is SNEGSKA (reference sequence). V lost 5 bases, J lost 4 bases, and 14 bases lay in between. This CDR3 spans 13 amino acids. In DNA, the CDR3 is TGCAGTGCTGGAAAGACAGGCGGCTATGGCTACACCTTC. Amino acid sequence: CSAGKTGGYGYTF.

V usage is TRBV30 and J usage is TRBJ1-1; the match to TRBD1 covers 7 bases. V shed 5 bases and J 8 bases; nucleotides not matched to a gene: 5. Germline V CDR1 and CDR2: GTSNPN, SVGIG (reference sequence). The CDR3 covers 11 residues. CDR3 DNA sequence: TGTGCCTGGGGATTGACAGGGGAAGCTTTCTTT. Translated, it gives CAWGLTGEAFF.

This chain joins TRBV10-3 and TRBJ1-3; tentatively, D is TRBD1 (5 bases). CDR1 is ENHRY and CDR2 is SYGVKD in the germline V gene. Between the trimmed V and J ends, which lost 5 bases and 4 bases, there was a span of 15 bases. The CDR3 covers 15 residues. CDR3 sequence reads: CAISRGEGPGNTIYF. The CDR3 bases are TGTGCCATCAGTCGAGGGGAGGGCCCCGGAAACACCATATATTTT.

There are a few counts of this clonotype. The gene calls are TRBV6-2 or TRBV6-3 and TRBJ2-5; TRBD1 is a possible D gene (5 bases). The CDR3 is made up of 13 amino acids. Deletions cut 5 bases from V and 0 bases from J, with 7 bases between. CDR1 and CDR2 from the germline V gene are MNHEY and SVGEGT. CDR3 DNA sequence: TGTGCCAGCAGTAGACAGTACCAAGAGACCCAGTACTTC. Its translation is CASSRQYQETQYF.

This chain joins TRBV4-2 and TRBJ2-6; no firm D call. Per germline, CDR1 LGHNA and CDR2 YNFKEQ. This CDR3 comprises 17 residues. V was pared by 0 bases and J by 0 bases, with 9 bases between. CDR3 DNA: TGTGCCAGCAGCCAAGAGGACCGAGACTCTGGGGCCAACGTCCTGACTTTC. The encoded protein is CASSQEDRDSGANVLTF.

The genes are TRBV13 and TRBJ2-1; D ambiguous. Trimming shortened V by 10 bases and J by 4 bases, and 11 bases separated the two germline ends. The germline gives CDR1 PRHDT, CDR2 FYEKMQ (reference sequence). The CDR3 is made up of 12 amino acids. The CDR3 protein is CATQRGYNEQFF. The CDR3, as DNA: TGTGCCACCCAGAGAGGATACAATGAGCAGTTCTTC.

In DNA, the CDR3 is TGTGCCTGGAGTAGGACAGGGGACTACGAGCAGTACTTC. Amino acids: CAWSRTGDYEQYF. This sequence joins TRBV30 and TRBJ2-7, with 9 positions matching TRBD1. Trimming took 2 bases from V and 3 from J; bases not matched to a gene: 2. Germline CDR1 and CDR2: GTSNPN and SVGIG (reference sequence). The CDR3 loop spans 13 amino acids.

V gene TRBV6-2 or TRBV6-3 combines with J gene TRBJ1-1; D is undetermined. CDR1 MNHEY and CDR2 SVGEGT come from the germline V gene. This CDR3 region has 13 residues. Between the trimmed V and J ends, which lost 6 bases and 6 bases, there was a span of 14 bases. The CDR3 spells CASSTETVAEAFF. The CDR3 DNA reads as TGTGCCAGCAGCACAGAGACGGTCGCTGAAGCTTTCTTT.

The chain links TRBV29-1 to TRBJ2-3; D is unclear. This CDR3 has 12 amino acids. V was cut by 4 bases and J by 4 bases, with 9 bases left in between. Germline V gene lookup returns CDR1 SQVTM and CDR2 ANQGSEA. The CDR3 sequence is CSVARGADTQYF. The CDR3 nucleotides read TGCAGCGTTGCACGTGGGGCAGATACGCAGTATTTT.

V and J are TRBV3-1 and TRBJ1-2; 7 nucleotides match TRBD1. With 3 bases clipped from V and 8 bases from J, the junction kept 3 bases outside the gene matches. Germline loops: CDR1 LGHDT, CDR2 YNNKEL (reference sequence). CDR3 size: 12 residues. The CDR3 DNA reads TGTGCCAGCAGCCAGACGGACAGGGGCTACACCTTC. Translated: CASSQTDRGYTF.

The chain combines TRBV20-1 with TRBJ1-5; D is unresolved. Trimming stripped 6 bases from V and 4 bases from J, with 19 bases between. The CDR3 has 15 amino acids. The germline V gene encodes CDR1 DFQATT and CDR2 SNEGSKA (reference sequence). This CDR3 reads CSANSWRGANQPQHF. The CDR3 DNA is TGCAGTGCCAACTCCTGGCGGGGAGCAAATCAGCCCCAGCATTTT.

This CDR3 reads CASSLVRGQQETQYF. CDR3 sequence (DNA): TGTGCCAGCAGCTTGGTTCGGGGACAGCAAGAGACCCAGTACTTC. The J gene is TRBJ2-5, the V gene TRBV7-3; TRBD1 aligns across 7 bases. V shed 3 bases and J 2 bases; nucleotides not matched to a gene: 6. The germline V gene has CDR1 SGHTA and CDR2 FQGTGA. The CDR3 covers 15 residues.

V gene TRBV3-1 combines with J gene TRBJ2-1, with TRBD2 identical over 8 bases. The V gene end was trimmed by 0 bases and the J gene end by 6 bases; junction bases not matched to a gene: 10. Germline V gene data show CDR1 as LGHDT and CDR2 as YNNKEL (reference sequence). The CDR3 is 17 residues long. The CDR3 nucleotides are TGTGCCAGCAGCCAAGATGAGGGGACTAGTGTTGCCAATGAGCAGTTCTTC. Protein sequence: CASSQDEGTSVANEQFF.

The rearrangement joins TRBV15 to TRBJ1-6; weak D call: TRBD1 (5 bases). The germline V and J ends were trimmed by 0 bases and 14 bases, with 14 bases remaining between them. CDR3 length: 14 residues. The germline gives CDR1 LNHNV, CDR2 YYDKDF (reference sequence). CDR3 residues: CATSRDLEGLTLHF. The CDR3 DNA is TGTGCCACCAGCAGAGATCTCGAGGGGCTCACCCTCCACTTT.